The sequence of this T cell receptor (beta chain) was determined in a study of T-cell reconstitution after alpha-beta-depleted transplantation in children. Broader study findings: Expanded graft clones numbering several hundred reportedly gave rise to alpha-beta T cells about two months after transplant.

It was with unique molecular identifiers that the TCRbeta library was prepared. MiXCR, run by TCRdb on the PCR reads, gives a single entry per CDR3 protein. The sample lists hundreds of thousands of distinct CDR3 sequences; roughly a quarter were seen once. This clonotype appeared a few times. Its specificity is not known. CDR3 length: 15 residues. Trimming cost V 4 bases and J 5 bases, with 18 bases left between them. Germline V CDR1 and CDR2: SGHRS, YFSETQ. This specimen consisted of PBMCs, mostly from graft donor cells, obtained 360 days after TCRalphabeta/CD19-depleted stem cell transplant. This sequence originates from a female patient aged 2-10 years who had a stem cell transplant for congenital amegakaryocytic thrombocytopenia, so the T cells may come from the graft donor. The chain employs TRBV5-1 and TRBJ2-5; possibly TRBD1 or TRBD2 for D (6 bases each). The CDR3: CASSVGTYREETQYF. The DNA of the CDR3 is TGCGCCAGCAGCGTAGGGACTTACAGGGAGGAGACCCAGTACTTC.